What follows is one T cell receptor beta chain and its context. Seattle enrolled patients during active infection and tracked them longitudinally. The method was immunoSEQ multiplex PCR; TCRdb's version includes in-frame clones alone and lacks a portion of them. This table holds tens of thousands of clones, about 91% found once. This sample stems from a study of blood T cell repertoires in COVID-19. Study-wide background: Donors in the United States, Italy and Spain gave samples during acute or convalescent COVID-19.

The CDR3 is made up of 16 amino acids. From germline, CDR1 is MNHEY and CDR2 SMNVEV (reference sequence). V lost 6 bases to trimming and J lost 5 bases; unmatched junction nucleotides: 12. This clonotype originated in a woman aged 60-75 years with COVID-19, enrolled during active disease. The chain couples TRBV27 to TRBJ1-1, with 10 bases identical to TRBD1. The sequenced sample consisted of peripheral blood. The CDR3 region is CASRPGRDRGWTEAFF. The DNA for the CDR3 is TGTGCCAGCAGGCCCGGCCGGGACAGGGGATGGACTGAAGCTTTCTTT.